Sequencing of this T cell receptor (beta chain) was carried out in a study of T cells after yellow fever vaccination. A remark on this clonotype: What it recognizes is unknown.

Whole-study findings and limits: The CD4 and CD8 compartments had a small share of their clonotypes in common.

V gave up 2 bases and J gave up 5 bases; unmatched junction bases: 4. Germline V CDR1 and CDR2: SGHRS, YFSETQ. The CDR3 contains 14 residues. TCRdb reanalysed the 5' RACE reads using MiXCR and keeps one entry per CDR3 protein. The data contain some 170,000 distinct CDR3 sequences, around 9% of them singletons. This clonotype was obtained from a man aged 18 to 29 who received the YFV17D yellow fever vaccine. The sample in question was CD8+ T cells sorted from PBMCs, obtained 45 days after the yellow fever booster vaccination. The chain combines TRBV5-1 with TRBJ1-1, with TRBD1 identical over 9 bases. The CDR3 here is CASSLQGALTEAFF. CDR3 sequence (DNA): TGCGCCAGCAGCTTACAGGGGGCATTGACTGAAGCTTTCTTT.